This TCR beta chain was recovered during a study of blood T cell repertoires in COVID-19 (dated by TCRdb to between 2020 and 2021). Study-wide context: Collaborator samples came from the United States, Italy and Spain and covered acute and convalescent phases of COVID-19. The material from the prospective study consisted of cDNA or gDNA derived from T cells, B-cell-depleted T cells, or PBMCs. Subjects who had been exposed to COVID-19, were actively infected with it, or had recovered from it provided the deeply sampled blood TCRbeta repertoires that made up the dataset. The repertoires were released in a freely available public database meant as a resource for research on the immune response to SARS-CoV-2. Samples came from the ongoing ImmuneRACE study (first 160 participants) plus 1,254 subjects from 6 global collaborators. Sample metadata almost always included a de-identified subject ID, COVID-19 status, age in years and sex. Where HLA class I and class II types were available, the types were taken from metadata supplied by the sample provider, not from assay-based typing.

General conclusions and limits of the study: The amount of clinical and demographic metadata varied by source and participant and was provided uncurated.

The collaborating institutions used their own protocols to collect whole blood in K2EDTA tubes. Collaborator samples were shipped for TCRbeta analysis as frozen whole blood, isolated PBMCs, or DNA extracted from either sample type. Worth noting for this clone: No cognate antigen has been identified for it. The sample holds no much larger clone one base away, and base qualities are not on file.

The immunoSEQ Assay, a bias-controlled multiplex PCR, was used to amplify TCRbeta CDR3 regions from genomic DNA. Regarding the original processing steps: Within the assay, amplification of reference gene primers was used to estimate how many nucleated cells each sample contained. To quantify the absolute abundance of each unique TCRbeta CDR3 rearrangement, sequence reads were collapsed and filtered. For each sample, productive Simpson clonality was calculated as the square root of Simpson's diversity index over productive rearrangements. This immuneACCESS table, as held by TCRdb, lists in-frame sequences with V and J called but not all clones. Of the missing ones, under half trace to an unresolved V gene in checked studies; the others have no known cause. V, J and clone size reflect that table, while D and trimming were determined from the DNA. The table for this sample lists about 100,000 clones; over 75% of them were counted only once. The ten largest clones take up over 8.5% of the sample.

The germline V end is reduced by 4 bases and the J end by 0 bases; junction bases left unmatched: 8. The CDR3 measures 18 amino acids from cysteine to phenylalanine. Only the CDR3 DNA stays, 54 bases, in frame from base 1. The germline V gene encodes CDR1 SGHRS and CDR2 YFSETQ. The V gene is TRBV5-1 and the J gene is TRBJ1-3, and 12 junctional nucleotides match TRBD1. The source of this sequence is a man older than 75 with acute or convalescent COVID-19. The source material was peripheral blood. The encoded CDR3 is CASSIAGTGGSSGNTIYF. The DNA sequence is given as TGCGCCAGCAGCATAGCCGGGACAGGGGGCTCCTCTGGAAACACCATATATTTT.